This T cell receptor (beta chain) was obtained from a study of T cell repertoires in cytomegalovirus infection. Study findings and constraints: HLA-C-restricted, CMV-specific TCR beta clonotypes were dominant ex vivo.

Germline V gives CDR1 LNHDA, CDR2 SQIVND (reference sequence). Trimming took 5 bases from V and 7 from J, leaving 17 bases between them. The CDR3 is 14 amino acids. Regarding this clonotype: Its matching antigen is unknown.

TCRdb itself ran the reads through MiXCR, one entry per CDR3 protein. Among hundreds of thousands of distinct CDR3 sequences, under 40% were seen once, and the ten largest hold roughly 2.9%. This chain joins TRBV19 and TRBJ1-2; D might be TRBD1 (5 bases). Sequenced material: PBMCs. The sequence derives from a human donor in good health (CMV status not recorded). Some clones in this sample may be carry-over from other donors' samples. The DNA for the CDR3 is TGTGCCAGTAGTCCAACGGGGGGGACGGCTGGCTACACCTTC. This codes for CASSPTGGTAGYTF.